This entry lists 30 T cell receptor beta chains sequenced from one sample in a study of blood T cell repertoires in COVID-19. Here immunoSEQ multiplex PCR was the method, and the copy in TCRdb shows in-frame clones only, minus some. The data show fewer than 120,000 clones, with 88% seen just once and less than 4% held by the top ten. Material for sequencing was peripheral blood. The source is a woman aged 50 to 60 with acute or convalescent COVID-19.

The gene calls are TRBV5-1 and TRBJ2-1, with 7 bases that match TRBD2. This CDR3 contains 17 residues. Germline V CDR1 and CDR2: SGHRS, YFSETQ. The V and J ends lost 0 bases and 4 bases, in that order; junction bases with no gene match: 10. The CDR3 DNA sequence: TGCGCCAGCAGCTTGGGTCCCCCCTCTAGCGGATACAATGAGCAGTTCTTC. It yields the protein CASSLGPPSSGYNEQFF.

The gene calls are TRBV4-2 and TRBJ2-3; a possible D gene is TRBD2 (6 bases). The CDR3 has 16 amino acids. Germline V lookup: CDR1 LGHNA, CDR2 YNFKEQ. The V and J ends lost 1 base and 7 bases respectively, with 18 bases between them. The CDR3 protein is CASSQVGAEGRNTQYF. Here the CDR3 DNA reads TGTGCCAGCAGCCAAGTGGGAGCGGAGGGGCGGAATACGCAGTATTTT.

This sequence joins TRBV2 and TRBJ1-2, with D possibly TRBD1 on 6 matching bases. Germline assignment: CDR1 SNHLY and CDR2 FYNNEI. Trimming took off 5 bases at V and 0 bases at J, with 13 bases between the two ends. This CDR3 contains 15 residues. The CDR3 DNA is TGTGCCAGCAGTCCTGACAGGACTGCTAACTATGGCTACACCTTC. Translated: CASSPDRTANYGYTF.

The genes are TRBV28 and TRBJ2-5; D is possibly TRBD2 (6 bases). V dropped 6 bases and J dropped 0 bases, with 17 bases sitting between them. Germline CDR1 is MDHEN and CDR2 is SYDVKM. This CDR3 region has 16 residues. In DNA, the CDR3 is TGTGCCAGCAGCCAAAGGTCTGGGAGGTACCAAGAGACCCAGTACTTC. This encodes CASSQRSGRYQETQYF.

The CDR3 sequence is CSVGDTSYEQYF. CDR3 sequence (DNA): TGCAGCGTCGGGGACACCTCCTACGAGCAGTACTTC. The J gene is TRBJ2-7, the V gene TRBV29-1, with D perhaps TRBD1 (6 bases). With 6 bases removed from V and 0 bases from J, the gap between germline ends came to 9 bases. The CDR3 covers 12 residues. The germline V gene has CDR1 SQVTM and CDR2 ANQGSEA.

The CDR3 nucleotides read TGTGCCAGCAGTTCCCGGCCCCGGGGCGAGCAGTACTTC. It codes for CASSSRPRGEQYF. The V call is TRBV27, the J call TRBJ2-7; tentative D call: TRBD2 (5 bases). The CDR3 is made up of 13 amino acids. The germline V and J ends were trimmed by 4 bases and 6 bases, with 13 bases remaining between them. In germline, CDR1 is MNHEY, CDR2 SMNVEV (reference sequence).

J is TRBJ2-7 and V is TRBV2; 7 bases agree with TRBD1. Germline CDR1 is SNHLY and CDR2 is FYNNEI. This CDR3 spans 14 amino acids. Trimming cost V 5 bases and J 2 bases; bases outside gene matches: 6. Here the CDR3 DNA reads TGTGCCAGCAGTAGCGACAGGGTGGCCTACGAGCAGTACTTC. Translated, it gives CASSSDRVAYEQYF.

The chain is built from TRBV19 and TRBJ2-7; 9 bases agree with TRBD2. V lost 6 bases and J lost 0; bases outside the gene matches: 3. This CDR3 has 14 residues. Germline CDR1 is LNHDA and CDR2 is SQIVND (reference sequence). The CDR3 region is CASRGSGSSYEQYF. DNA for the CDR3: TGTGCCAGTAGGGGTAGCGGGAGCTCCTACGAGCAGTACTTC.

The CDR3 DNA reads as TGTGCCAGCAGTTTATCGTTCGCAGGCGATGAGCAGTTCTTC. Amino acids: CASSLSFAGDEQFF. The rearrangement links TRBV27 to TRBJ2-1; D gene ambiguous. Germline V gene lookup returns CDR1 MNHEY and CDR2 SMNVEV (reference sequence). V was trimmed by 0 bases and J by 8 bases, leaving 11 bases between them. This CDR3 comprises 14 residues.

V usage is TRBV10-2 and J usage is TRBJ1-4, with 8 bases fitting TRBD1. The CDR3 runs to 13 residues. The V gene's germline CDR1 is WSHSY and CDR2 SAAADI. Trimming at V came to 8 bases and at J to 5 bases, leaving 4 bases not matched to a gene. The chain's CDR3 is CASQQGGNEKLFF. The CDR3, as DNA: TGCGCCAGCCAACAGGGGGGGAATGAAAAACTGTTTTTT.

The chain joins TRBV19 to TRBJ1-5; no clear D gene. Germline V gene lookup returns CDR1 LNHDA and CDR2 SQIVND (reference sequence). The CDR3 length is 15 residues. V shed 3 bases and J shed 0 bases, with 9 bases lying between them. The CDR3 sequence is CASSMGRYSNQPQHF. In DNA form, the CDR3 reads TGTGCCAGTAGTATGGGCAGGTATAGCAATCAGCCCCAGCATTTT.

The chain recombines TRBV6-5 with TRBJ1-5; D may be TRBD1 (5 bases). The V end lost 10 bases, the J end lost 1 base, and 11 bases lay between the germline ends. The CDR3 sequence is 13 residues long. Germline CDR1 MNHEY, CDR2 SVGAGI. This CDR3 is CATVQESNQPQHF. DNA for the CDR3: TGTGCCACGGTACAGGAAAGCAATCAGCCCCAGCATTTT.

Concerning this clone: The same CDR3 can be traced to other DNA sequences in this sample. The chain uses TRBV5-1 and TRBJ1-6; possibly TRBD1 for D (5 bases). Deletions cut 0 bases from V and 4 bases from J, with 5 bases between. This CDR3 contains 14 residues. In germline, CDR1 is SGHRS, CDR2 YFSETQ. The CDR3 DNA follows: TGCGCCAGCAGCTTGGGACAGTATAATTCACCCCTCCACTTT. It yields the protein CASSLGQYNSPLHF.

The J gene is TRBJ2-1, the V gene TRBV27; 14 bases line up with TRBD2. CDR3 length: 17 residues. Germline V gene sequence: CDR1 MNHEY, CDR2 SMNVEV (reference sequence). The trim removed 6 bases at V and 11 bases at J, leaving 15 bases unmatched. CDR3 protein: CASRPTSGRALFQQQFF. CDR3 nucleotides: TGTGCCAGCAGACCGACTAGCGGGAGGGCCTTATTCCAACAGCAGTTCTTC.

The chain combines TRBV5-1 with TRBJ2-6; tentatively, D is TRBD2 (6 bases). The CDR3 length is 17 residues. Germline lookup yields CDR1 SGHRS and CDR2 YFSETQ. Trimming removed 7 bases at V and 0 bases at J, with 17 bases between. CDR3 protein: CASGALGTGSGANVLTF. CDR3 nucleotide sequence: TGCGCCAGCGGAGCGCTTGGGACTGGCTCTGGGGCCAACGTCCTGACTTTC.

This sequence joins TRBV7-2 and TRBJ2-7; unclear D gene. The CDR3 extends over 14 amino acids. Germline V gives CDR1 SGHTA, CDR2 FQGNSA. The V gene lost 1 base and the J gene lost 0 bases, with 7 bases spanning the gap. CDR3 sequence: CASSLGFGSYEQYF. The CDR3 coding sequence is TGTGCCAGCAGCTTAGGTTTCGGCTCCTACGAGCAGTACTTC.

This clone was observed a few times. The chain uses TRBV5-1 and TRBJ2-2; D is perhaps TRBD1 (6 bases). The V gene lost 1 base and the J gene lost 6 bases, with 7 bases spanning the gap. The V gene's germline CDR1 is SGHRS and CDR2 YFSETQ. This CDR3 has 13 amino acids. The CDR3 DNA follows: TGCGCCAGCAGCTTGAAGGGGGCCGGGGAGCTGTTTTTT. The encoded protein is CASSLKGAGELFF. Variable domain in full (rest from reference TRBV5-1 and TRBJ2-2): KAGVTQTPRYLIKTRGQQVTLSCSPISGHRSVSWYQQTPGQGLQFLFEYFSETQRNKGNFPGRFSGRQFSNSRSEMNVSTLELGDSALYLCASSLKGAGELFFGEGSRLTVL.

Comment on this clone: No DNA is shown, since the ends of the CDR3 on it are uncertain; the CDR3 is the one TCRdb lists. The gene calls are TRBV29-1 and TRBJ2-7; the table assigns TRBD2, which was not confirmed against the DNA. CDR1 and CDR2 (germline): SQVTM, ANQGSEA. The CDR3 totals 11 residues, both ends included. The CDR3 is CSVARGAREYF.

This CDR3 reads CASSLRPAGVSEQYF. The CDR3, as DNA: TGCGCCAGCAGCTTGCGCCCAGCGGGAGTAAGCGAGCAGTACTTC. The rearrangement joins TRBV5-1 to TRBJ2-7; 8 nucleotides line up with TRBD2. This CDR3 has 15 residues. The V gene end was trimmed by 1 base and the J gene end by 6 bases; junction bases not matched to a gene: 9. Germline CDR1 is SGHRS and CDR2 is YFSETQ. Looking up the rest from reference TRBV5-1 and TRBJ2-7 gives the full variable domain: KAGVTQTPRYLIKTRGQQVTLSCSPISGHRSVSWYQQTPGQGLQFLFEYFSETQRNKGNFPGRFSGRQFSNSRSEMNVSTLELGDSALYLCASSLRPAGVSEQYFGPGTRLTVT.

V is TRBV11-1 and J is TRBJ1-1; D possibly corresponds to TRBD1 (6 bases). The length of the CDR3 is 14 residues. Germline assignment: CDR1 SGHAT and CDR2 FQDESV (reference sequence). Between the trimmed V and J ends, which lost 0 bases and 4 bases, there was a span of 9 bases. In nucleotides, the CDR3 is TGTGCCAGCAGCTTAGCGGCAGGGGCCACTGAAGCTTTCTTT. Its protein is CASSLAAGATEAFF.

The rearrangement joins TRBV6-5 to TRBJ1-2, with a possible D match to TRBD1 (5 bases). Germline CDR1 MNHEY, CDR2 SVGAGI. The V gene lost 0 bases and the J gene lost 7 bases, with 18 bases spanning the gap. There are 16 residues in the CDR3. The CDR3 loop reads CASSYSGGRAGSGYTF. CDR3 in DNA: TGTGCCAGCAGTTACTCGGGCGGCAGGGCTGGCTCTGGCTACACCTTC.

This clone appeared a single time. This rearrangement joins TRBV6-5 to TRBJ2-2, with 10 bases matching TRBD1. The CDR3 consists of 15 residues. V lost 6 bases to trimming and J lost 5 bases; unmatched junction nucleotides: 6. In germline, CDR1 is MNHEY, CDR2 SVGAGI. The CDR3 region is CASRAGTGVTGELFF. The CDR3 DNA reads TGTGCCAGCAGAGCCGGGACAGGGGTTACCGGGGAGCTGTTTTTT.

This clone was seen only once. V is TRBV11-2 and J is TRBJ2-1; D not certain. The CDR3 spans 15 residues. Trimming removed 5 bases at V and 6 bases at J, with 17 bases between. The germline gives CDR1 SGHAT, CDR2 FQNNGV. The CDR3 loop reads CASSPGLGSPNEQFF. The CDR3, as DNA: TGTGCCAGCAGCCCCGGCCTGGGTAGCCCCAATGAGCAGTTCTTC.

The V gene is TRBV28, the J gene TRBJ2-4, with D possibly TRBD1 on 6 matching bases. The V end was cut by 4 bases, the J end by 1 base, with 14 bases between. The germline CDR1 and CDR2 sequences are MDHEN and SYDVKM. This CDR3 spans 16 amino acids. CDR3 loop: CASSSGGQRAKNIQYF. The CDR3 nucleotides read TGTGCCAGCAGTTCCGGTGGACAGAGGGCCAAAAACATTCAGTACTTC. Full variable domain (remainder filled in from reference TRBV28 and TRBJ2-4): DVKVTQSSRYLVKRTGEKVFLECVQDMDHENMFWYRQDPGLGLRLIYFSYDVKMKEKGDIPEGYSVSREKKERFSLILESASTNQTSMYLCASSSGGQRAKNIQYFGAGTRLSVL.

The rearrangement joins TRBV10-3 to TRBJ1-1; D is possibly TRBD1 (6 bases). The ends were cut back, 7 bases at V and 0 bases at J, with 9 bases in the middle. Germline assignment: CDR1 ENHRY and CDR2 SYGVKD. The CDR3 consists of 13 residues. CDR3 residues: CAITTGMNTEAFF. DNA of the CDR3: TGTGCCATCACGACAGGCATGAACACTGAAGCTTTCTTT.

Regarding this clone: A junction end diverges from the germline sequence, so it may reflect a read error. The chain has TRBV3-1 (or the pseudogene TRBV3-2) and TRBJ1-1; D ambiguous. In germline, CDR1 is LGHDT, CDR2 YNNKEL (reference sequence). CDR3 length equals 13 residues. The CDR3 region is CASSPPVNTEAFF. The DNA for the CDR3 is TGCGCCAGCAGCCCACCGGTTAACACTGAAGCTTTCTTT.

The chain carries TRBV27 and TRBJ2-4, with 8 bases aligning to TRBD2. V was clipped by 5 bases and J by 0 bases; unmatched bases: 3. Germline assignment: CDR1 MNHEY and CDR2 SMNVEV (reference sequence). This CDR3 comprises 15 residues. The CDR3 sequence is CASSPGGGAKNIQYF. The CDR3, as DNA: TGTGCCAGCAGTCCCGGGGGGGGAGCCAAAAACATTCAGTACTTC.

V and J are TRBV6-5 and TRBJ2-7, with D perhaps TRBD1 (5 bases). CDR1 and CDR2 (germline): MNHEY, SVGAGI. The CDR3 loop spans 15 amino acids. Trimming left V 5 bases short and J 6 bases short, with 20 bases between. The CDR3: CASSPRQKRPPEQYF. DNA of the CDR3: TGTGCCAGCAGTCCCCGACAGAAACGACCTCCCGAGCAGTACTTC.

The chain recombines TRBV6-5 with TRBJ1-2, with D possibly being TRBD1 (6 bases). Trimming took 8 bases from V and 6 from J, leaving 16 bases between them. The germline gives CDR1 MNHEY, CDR2 SVGAGI. The CDR3 spans 13 residues. The CDR3: CASGNRAENGYTF. The CDR3 nucleotides are TGTGCCAGCGGCAACAGGGCTGAGAATGGCTACACCTTC.

The chain recombines TRBV7-2 with TRBJ2-5; D perhaps matches TRBD1 (6 bases). This CDR3 is 16 amino acids long. Between the trimmed V and J ends, which lost 2 bases and 0 bases, there was a span of 13 bases. The germline CDR1 and CDR2 sequences are SGHTA and FQGNSA. The CDR3 protein is CASSLRGSGDQETQYF. The CDR3 DNA reads as TGTGCCAGCAGCTTAAGGGGGTCAGGGGACCAAGAGACCCAGTACTTC.